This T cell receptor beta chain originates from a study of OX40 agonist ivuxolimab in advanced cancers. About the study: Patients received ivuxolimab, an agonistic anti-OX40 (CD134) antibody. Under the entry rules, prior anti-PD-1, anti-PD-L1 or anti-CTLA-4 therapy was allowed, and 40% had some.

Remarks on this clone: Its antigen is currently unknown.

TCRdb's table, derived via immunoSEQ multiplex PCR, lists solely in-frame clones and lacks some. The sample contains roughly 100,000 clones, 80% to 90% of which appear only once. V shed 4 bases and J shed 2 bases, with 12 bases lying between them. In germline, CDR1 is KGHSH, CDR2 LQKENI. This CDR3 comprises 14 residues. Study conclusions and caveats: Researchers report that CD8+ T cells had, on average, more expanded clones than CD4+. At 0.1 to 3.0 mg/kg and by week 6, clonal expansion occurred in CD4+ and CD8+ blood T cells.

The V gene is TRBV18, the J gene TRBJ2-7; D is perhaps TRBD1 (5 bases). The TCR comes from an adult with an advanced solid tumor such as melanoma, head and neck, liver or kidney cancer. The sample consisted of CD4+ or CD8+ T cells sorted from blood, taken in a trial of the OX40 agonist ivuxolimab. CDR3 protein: CASSRQTFTYEQYF. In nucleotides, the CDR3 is TGTGCCAGCTCACGACAGACCTTCACCTACGAGCAGTACTTC.